The 25 T cell receptor beta chains below were found in one sample sequenced in a study of T cells in women clearing cervical HPV infection. TCRdb's copy holds only in-frame clones and misses some; the assay was immunoSEQ multiplex PCR. Seen in this sample are tens of thousands of clones; the ten most common clones hold 5% to 5.5%. Sequenced input: blood buffy coat. These receptors all come from a woman aged 18-69 years with a cervical HPV16 infection that either progressed to CIN3+ or cleared (not recorded which).

As concerns this clone: The read ends 3 residues shy of where the CDR3 ends; the end is completed using the germline J gene. The chain has TRBV20-1 and TRBJ2-3; a weak D match, TRBD2 (5 bases). Trimming shortened V by 3 bases and J by 0 bases, and 13 bases separated the two germline ends. Germline loops: CDR1 DFQATT, CDR2 SNEGSKA (reference sequence). The CDR3 length is 15 residues. The CDR3 here is CSARSGTSSTDTQYF. The sequenced part of the CDR3 DNA is TGCAGTGCTAGGAGCGGAACTTCTAGCACAGATACG.

In regard to this clone: The CDR3 goes on 3 residues after the read ends, and that part is filled in from the germline J gene. The rearrangement uses TRBV27 and TRBJ1-5; D gene ambiguous. CDR3 length: 13 residues. V was clipped by 4 bases and J by 1 base, with 5 bases between them. Germline CDR1 reads MNHEY; CDR2 reads SMNVEV (reference sequence). CDR3 bases read: TGTGCCAGCAGTTCATTGAGCAATCAGCCC. This encodes CASSSLSNQP. The entire CDR3 protein reads CASSSLSNQPQHF.

Turning to this clone: Read data end 3 residues before the CDR3 end; the end is taken from the germline J gene. The V call is TRBV7-9, the J call TRBJ2-5, with D perhaps TRBD2 (5 bases). V lost 6 bases, J lost 5 bases, and 16 bases lay in between. The CDR3 length is 14 residues. The germline gives CDR1 SEHNR, CDR2 FQNEAQ (reference sequence). The sequenced part of the CDR3 DNA is TGTGCCAGCAGTCGACCTAGCATCTTGGAGACC. As protein: CASSRPSILET. The full CDR3 reads CASSRPSILETQYF.

Notes on this clone: The sequence runs out 3 residues before the end of the CDR3; the remainder is reconstructed from the germline J gene. This chain links TRBV20-1 with TRBJ2-3; TRBD2 matches at 13 bases. V lost 6 bases to trimming and J lost 2 bases; unmatched junction nucleotides: 11. The CDR3 sequence is 17 residues long. In germline, CDR1 is DFQATT, CDR2 SNEGSKA (reference sequence). The DNA read from the CDR3 is TGCAGTGCCGCGACTAGCGGGGGGCCCGCCTTCACAGATACG. Protein sequence: CSAATSGGPAFTDT. The full CDR3 protein reads CSAATSGGPAFTDTQYF.

As regards this clone: The CDR3 end is not reached by the read, which stops 3 residues before it; the germline J gene fills it in. The chain employs TRBV29-1 and TRBJ1-4; possible D gene TRBD1, 6 bases. V lost 7 bases and J lost 6, with 15 bases in between. Germline CDR1 is SQVTM and CDR2 is ANQGSEA. CDR3 length equals 13 residues. The sequenced CDR3 bases are TGCAGCGGTACAGGGATGCGGGATGAAAAA. Its protein product is CSGTGMRDEK. The entire CDR3 sequence reads CSGTGMRDEKLFF.

The CDR3 region is CASSLRGGTGGTDTQYF. Incomplete CDR3 DNA: TGTGCCAGCAGCTTAAGGGGTGGGACAGGTGGCACAGATACG. J is TRBJ2-3 and V is TRBV7-3, with TRBD1 identical over 8 bases. The read is 3 residues too short to cover the CDR3 end, so that end is filled in from the germline J gene. With 1 base clipped from V and 1 base from J, the junction kept 7 bases outside the gene matches. The CDR3 is 17 residues long. Germline CDR1 SGHTA, CDR2 FQGTGA.

To note about this clone: Relative to the germline gene, one junction end is altered; a read error may explain this. The sequence runs out 3 residues before the end of the CDR3; the remainder is reconstructed from the germline J gene. This chain uses TRBV5-8 with TRBJ2-1, with 7 bases aligning to TRBD2. The CDR3 has 13 residues. The germline V gene has CDR1 SGHTS and CDR2 YDEGEE. The CDR3 loop reads CASSTRDYYEQFF. The part of the CDR3 DNA that was read is TGTGCCAGCAGCACCCGGGACTACTATGAG. Full variable domain (remainder filled in from reference TRBV5-8 and TRBJ2-1): EAGVTQSPTHLIKTRGQQATLRCSPISGHTSVYWYQQALGLGLQFLLWYDEGEERNRGNFPPRFSGRQFPNYSSELNVNALELEDSALYLCASSTRDYYEQFFGPGTRLTVL.

Note on this clone: The read ends 3 residues before the CDR3 terminus; that terminus is restored from the germline J gene. The chain employs TRBV20-1 and TRBJ1-2, with D possibly TRBD1 on 5 matching bases. Germline V gives CDR1 DFQATT, CDR2 SNEGSKA (reference sequence). This CDR3 comprises 12 residues. CDR3 region: CSARAGQETYTF. The sequenced part of the CDR3 DNA is TGCAGTGCCCGAGCGGGGCAAGAGACC.

Concerning this clone itself: The sequenced fragment ends 3 residues before the CDR3 boundary, so the rest is inferred from the germline J gene. The chain combines TRBV19 with TRBJ2-1; the D gene is possibly TRBD1 (6 bases). The V end lost 0 bases, the J end lost 9 bases, and 9 bases lay between the germline ends. This CDR3 has 13 amino acids. The germline V gene encodes CDR1 LNHDA and CDR2 SQIVND (reference sequence). Partial CDR3 DNA: TGTGCCAGTAGTATAGATCCCAGGGGTGAG. Translation gives CASSIDPRGE. The entire CDR3 protein is CASSIDPRGEQFF.

In regard to this clone: The observed sequence ends 3 residues before the CDR3 terminus, with the missing tail filled in from the germline J gene. This rearrangement joins TRBV7-9 to TRBJ1-1; no clear D gene. Trimming removed 4 bases from V and 0 bases from J, with 6 bases in between. The CDR3 sequence is 13 residues long. Looked up from germline, CDR1 is SEHNR and CDR2 is FQNEAQ (reference sequence). CDR3 sequence reads: CASSSQMNTEAFF. The CDR3 DNA, read in part, is TGTGCCAGCAGCTCCCAGATGAACACTGAA.

To note about this clone: The CDR3 goes on 3 residues after the read ends, and that part is filled in from the germline J gene. The chain couples TRBV5-1 to TRBJ2-3; 7 bases fit TRBD2. Germline V gives CDR1 SGHRS, CDR2 YFSETQ. V lost 0 bases and J lost 2; bases outside the gene matches: 3. CDR3 length: 15 amino acids. The DNA read from the CDR3 is TGCGCCAGCAGCTTGGCCGCGGGGGTCACAGATACG. Encoded protein: CASSLAAGVTDT. From start to end, the CDR3 is CASSLAAGVTDTQYF.

Notes on this clone: The missing CDR3 end, 3 residues past where the read stops, is filled in from the germline J gene. The rearrangement uses TRBV2 and TRBJ2-4; D might be TRBD1 (5 bases). Germline CDR1 is SNHLY and CDR2 is FYNNEI. This CDR3 region has 14 residues. CDR3 amino acids: CASSADNSNQPQYF. Partial CDR3 DNA: TGTGCCAGCAGTGCGGACAATAGCAATCAGCCT.

Comment on this clone: Read coverage stops 3 residues before the CDR3 terminus; the germline J gene supplies the remainder. The chain is built from TRBV7-2 and TRBJ2-3; D is unresolved. The CDR3 extends over 13 amino acids. Germline CDR1 and CDR2: SGHTA and FQGNSA. CDR3 loop: CASSRDSNQPQYF. The part of the CDR3 DNA that was read is TGTGCCAGCAGCCGAGATAGCAATCAGCCG.

In the case of this clone: From the germline J gene comes the end of the CDR3, since the read stops 3 residues before it. The chain employs TRBV20-1 and TRBJ1-2; weak D call: TRBD1 (6 bases). The CDR3 is 18 residues long. Trimming left V 0 bases short and J 3 bases short, with 23 bases between. Germline-derived CDR1 and CDR2 are DFQATT and SNEGSKA (reference sequence). CDR3 DNA (partial): TGCAGTGCTAGAGATTCCCTTCTCCACTCACAGGGACACTATGGC. It encodes CSARDSLLHSQGHYG. The CDR3 in its entirety is CSARDSLLHSQGHYGYTF.

About this clone: The read comes to an end 3 residues before the CDR3 does, leaving the germline J gene to fill in the end. The chain combines TRBV19 with TRBJ1-4, with D possibly matching TRBD1 (5 bases). CDR1 is LNHDA and CDR2 is SQIVND in the germline V gene (reference sequence). V was cut by 8 bases and J by 7 bases, with 14 bases left in between. The CDR3 runs to 13 residues. The CDR3 sequence is CASSGNGGEKLFF. Partial CDR3 DNA: TGTGCCAGTTCAGGGAACGGGGGTGAAAAA.

Points on this clone: The read falls 3 residues short of the CDR3 end, and the missing part is taken from the germline J gene. This chain connects TRBV7-9 to TRBJ2-2; TRBD1 might be the D (5 bases). CDR3 size: 15 residues. Germline CDR1 reads SEHNR; CDR2 reads FQNEAQ (reference sequence). CDR3 residues: CASSVHRSTNEKLFF. Partial CDR3 DNA: TGTGCCAGCAGCGTGCACAGGTCAACTAATGAAAAG.

In the case of this clone: The read terminates 3 residues ahead of where the CDR3 ends, so the germline J gene completes it. The V call is TRBV19, the J call TRBJ2-2, with 7 bases aligning to TRBD1. The CDR3 is made up of 16 amino acids. CDR1 LNHDA and CDR2 SQIVND come from the germline V gene (reference sequence). Here the CDR3 reads CASSNRGPSGANVLFF. CDR3 DNA (partial): TGTGCCAGTAGTAACAGGGGTCCCTCTGGGGCCAACGTG.

Of note for this clone: Coverage ceases 3 residues before the CDR3 finishes, and the germline J gene fills in the end. The chain links TRBV7-2 to TRBJ1-2; D is uncertain. The CDR3 totals 14 residues. CDR1 is SGHTA and CDR2 is FQGNSA in the germline V gene. CDR3 protein: CASSLAGYTDTYTF. CDR3 bases read: TGTGCCAGCAGCCTGGCGGGGTATACAGATACC.

As concerns this clone: Coverage ceases 3 residues before the CDR3 finishes, and the germline J gene fills in the end. The rearrangement links TRBV6-2 or TRBV6-3 to TRBJ1-5; 10 bases fit TRBD1. This CDR3 is built from 13 residues. The V gene's germline CDR1 is MNHEY and CDR2 SVGEGT. Trimming cost V 6 bases and J 5 bases; bases outside gene matches: 1. The chain's CDR3 is CASRGTGDQPQHF. The sequenced part of the CDR3 DNA is TGTGCCAGCAGAGGGACAGGGGATCAGCCC.

As regards this clone: Read coverage stops 3 residues before the CDR3 terminus; the germline J gene supplies the remainder. The chain is built from TRBV28 and TRBJ2-3; no clear D. Germline CDR1 MDHEN, CDR2 SYDVKM. V lost 4 bases and J 4 bases, leaving 12 bases between the germline ends. The CDR3 contains 14 residues. The CDR3: CASSSPHSADTQYF. CDR3 bases read: TGTGCCAGCAGTTCCCCCCATTCGGCAGATACG.

A note on this clone: Sequencing ends 3 residues short of the CDR3 end; the germline J gene provides the rest. The chain couples TRBV7-3 to TRBJ2-3, with 7 bases fitting TRBD1. The CDR3 sequence is 13 residues long. From germline, CDR1 is SGHTA and CDR2 FQGTGA. The CDR3 protein is CASSFDREGTQYF. CDR3 DNA (partial): TGTGCCAGCAGCTTTGACAGGGAAGGGACG.

Regarding this clone: The read is 3 residues too short to cover the CDR3 end, so that end is filled in from the germline J gene. This rearrangement joins TRBV7-2 to TRBJ1-1; possible D gene TRBD1, 6 bases. V was pared by 2 bases and J by 1 base, with 11 bases between. Germline V gene sequence: CDR1 SGHTA, CDR2 FQGNSA. The CDR3 has 15 residues. The sequenced part of the CDR3 DNA is TGTGCCAGCAGCTTATACAACAGGGCGAACACTGAA. Protein product: CASSLYNRANTE. The whole CDR3 protein is CASSLYNRANTEAFF.

Turning to this clone: The sequence runs out 3 residues before the end of the CDR3; the remainder is reconstructed from the germline J gene. This chain links TRBV7-2 with TRBJ1-2; D is unresolved. This CDR3 spans 13 amino acids. Looked up from germline, CDR1 is SGHTA and CDR2 is FQGNSA. The sequenced part of the CDR3 DNA is TGTGCCAGCAGCTTGACTAGCACAGATACC. Its translation: CASSLTSTDT. In full, the CDR3 is CASSLTSTDTYTF.

As regards this clone: The missing CDR3 end, 3 residues past where the read stops, is filled in from the germline J gene. The rearrangement links TRBV7-6 to TRBJ1-5, with D perhaps matching TRBD1 (5 bases). Per germline, CDR1 SGHVS and CDR2 FNYEAQ. The CDR3 totals 15 residues. Deletions cut 6 bases from V and 0 bases from J, with 12 bases between. CDR3 protein: CASSSGTNSNQPQHF. Partial CDR3 DNA: TGTGCCAGCAGTTCCGGGACTAATAGCAATCAGCCC.

The sequenced CDR3 bases are TGTGCCAGCAGCTTAATTGGCGGGGGGTTTAAGACC. It encodes CASSLIGGGFKT. The whole CDR3 protein reads CASSLIGGGFKTQYF. The chain links TRBV7-3 to TRBJ2-5; 8 nucleotides line up with TRBD2. Sequencing ends 3 residues short of the CDR3 end; the germline J gene provides the rest. The CDR3 is 15 amino acids. The ends lost 1 base at V and 6 bases at J; junction bases unmatched: 7. The germline V gene has CDR1 SGHTA and CDR2 FQGTGA.